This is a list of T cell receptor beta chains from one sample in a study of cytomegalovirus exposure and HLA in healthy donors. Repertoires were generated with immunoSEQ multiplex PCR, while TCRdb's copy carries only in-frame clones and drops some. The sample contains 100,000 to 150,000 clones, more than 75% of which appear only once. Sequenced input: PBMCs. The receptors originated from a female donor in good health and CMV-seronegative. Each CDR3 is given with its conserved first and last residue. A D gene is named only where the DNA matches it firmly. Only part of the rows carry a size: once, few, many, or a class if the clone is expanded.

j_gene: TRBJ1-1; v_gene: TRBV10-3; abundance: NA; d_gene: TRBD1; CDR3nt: TGTGCCATCTCAGGGGGTCGAACTGAAGCTTTCTTT; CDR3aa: CAISGGRTEAFF
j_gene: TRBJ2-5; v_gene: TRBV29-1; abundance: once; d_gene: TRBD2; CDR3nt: TGCAGCGTTGTTGGTAGCGGGGTGGGAGAGACCCAGTACTTC; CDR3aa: CSVVGSGVGETQYF
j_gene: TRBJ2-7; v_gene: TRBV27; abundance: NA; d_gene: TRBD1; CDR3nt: TGTGCCACCAGAGCAGGGACAGCAAATTACGAGCAGTACTTC; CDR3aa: CATRAGTANYEQYF
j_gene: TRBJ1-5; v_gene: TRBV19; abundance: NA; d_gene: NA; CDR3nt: TGTGCCAGTAGTATGGTCGACGGGGATCAGCCCCAGCATTTT; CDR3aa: CASSMVDGDQPQHF
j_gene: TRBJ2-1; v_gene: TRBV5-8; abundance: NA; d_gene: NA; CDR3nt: TGTGCCAGCACCATTATACAGAGTCGTTCCTACAATGAGCAGTTCTTC; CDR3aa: CASTIIQSRSYNEQFF
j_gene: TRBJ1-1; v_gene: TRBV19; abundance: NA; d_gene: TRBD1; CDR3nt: TGTGCCAGTAGCCGGGACAGTATACTGAACACTGAAGCTTTCTTT; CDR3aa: CASSRDSILNTEAFF
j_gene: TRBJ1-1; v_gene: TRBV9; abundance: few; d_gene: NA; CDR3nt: TGTGCCAGCAGCGTAAGTCCCTCCTCGGGGACTGAAGCTTTCTTT; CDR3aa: CASSVSPSSGTEAFF
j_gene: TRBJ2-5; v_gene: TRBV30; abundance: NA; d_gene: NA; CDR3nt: TGTGCCTGGATGCGGGCCGGGCAAGAGACCCAGTACTTC; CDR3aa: CAWMRAGQETQYF
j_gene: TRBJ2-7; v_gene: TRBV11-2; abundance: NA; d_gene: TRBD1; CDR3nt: TGTGCCAGCAGCTCACCGGGACAGGGGACCTACGAGCAGTACTTC; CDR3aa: CASSSPGQGTYEQYF
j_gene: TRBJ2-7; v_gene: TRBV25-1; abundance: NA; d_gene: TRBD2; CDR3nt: TGTGCCAGCAGCCCCAGACTAGCGGGAGCCTACGAGCAGTACTTC; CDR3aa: CASSPRLAGAYEQYF
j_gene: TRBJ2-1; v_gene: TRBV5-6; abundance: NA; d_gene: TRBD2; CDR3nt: TGTGCCAGCAGCTTGGTGCGGGAGTGGGGCAATGAGCAGTTCTTC; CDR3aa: CASSLVREWGNEQFF
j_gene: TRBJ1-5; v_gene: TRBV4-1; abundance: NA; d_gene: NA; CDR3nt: TGCGCCAGCAGCCGTACAGGCATCAATCAGCCCCAGCATTTT; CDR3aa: CASSRTGINQPQHF
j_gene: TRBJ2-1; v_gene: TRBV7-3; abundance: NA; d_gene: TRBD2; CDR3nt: TGTGCCAGCAGACCCTCTAGCGGGAGTGAGGATGAGCAGTTCTTC; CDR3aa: CASRPSSGSEDEQFF
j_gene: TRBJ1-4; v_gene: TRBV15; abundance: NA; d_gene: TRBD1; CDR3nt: TGTGCCACCAGCAGAGGCCCCCGGACAGGCCGCCACCGTGAAAAACTGTTTTTT; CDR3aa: CATSRGPRTGRHREKLFF
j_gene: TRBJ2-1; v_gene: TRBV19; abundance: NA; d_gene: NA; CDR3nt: TGTGCCAGTAGTATTGGGCGGGTCTACAATGAGCAGTTCTTC; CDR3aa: CASSIGRVYNEQFF
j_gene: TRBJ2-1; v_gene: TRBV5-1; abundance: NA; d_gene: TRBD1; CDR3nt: TGCGCCAGCAGCTTGGGGACAGGGAGTGAGCAGTTCTTC; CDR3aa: CASSLGTGSEQFF
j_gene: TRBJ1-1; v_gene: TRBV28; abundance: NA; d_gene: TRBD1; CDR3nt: TGTGCCAGCCCCGGGACAGTGGTGAACACTGAAGCTTTCTTT; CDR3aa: CASPGTVVNTEAFF
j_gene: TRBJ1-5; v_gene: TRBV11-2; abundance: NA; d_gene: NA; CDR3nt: TGTGCCAGCAGCCCCCCCGGGGGGAAGGAGCAGCCCCAGCATTTT; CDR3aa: CASSPPGGKEQPQHF
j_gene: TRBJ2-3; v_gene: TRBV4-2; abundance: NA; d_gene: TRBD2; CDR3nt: TGTGCCAGCAGCCAAGGGTTGACTAGCGGGAGCGGAGATACGCAGTATTTT; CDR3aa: CASSQGLTSGSGDTQYF
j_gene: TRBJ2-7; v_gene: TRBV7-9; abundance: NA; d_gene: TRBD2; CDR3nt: TGTGCCAGCAGCTTAGAGCGGGGGGGACGATACGAGCAGTACTTC; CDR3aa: CASSLERGGRYEQYF
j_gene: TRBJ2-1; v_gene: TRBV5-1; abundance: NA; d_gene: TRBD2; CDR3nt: TGCGCCAGCAGCTCCCAAGGGACTAGCGGGAGCTCCTACAATGAGCAGTTCTTC; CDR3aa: CASSSQGTSGSSYNEQFF
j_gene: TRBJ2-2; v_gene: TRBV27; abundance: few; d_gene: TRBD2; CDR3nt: TGTGCCAGCTTACCCGGGACTAGCGCCACCGGGGAGCTGTTTTTT; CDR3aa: CASLPGTSATGELFF
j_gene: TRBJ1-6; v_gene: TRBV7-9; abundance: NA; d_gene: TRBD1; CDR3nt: TGTGCCAGCAGCTTAGGGACAGGGGGGAATAATTCACCCCTCCACTTT; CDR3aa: CASSLGTGGNNSPLHF
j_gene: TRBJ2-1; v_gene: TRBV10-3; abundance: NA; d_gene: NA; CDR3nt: TGTGCCATCGGCTACGGACAGCACGATGAGCAGTTCTTC; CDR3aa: CAIGYGQHDEQFF
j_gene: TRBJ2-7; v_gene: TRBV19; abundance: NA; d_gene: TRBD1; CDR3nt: TGTGCCAGTAGTAAGCCGGGACAGGGCTACGAGCAGTACTTC; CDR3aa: CASSKPGQGYEQYF
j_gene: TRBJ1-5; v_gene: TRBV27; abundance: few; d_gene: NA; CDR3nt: TGTGCCAGCAGCCTACAGGGTATGAGCAATCAGCCCCAGCATTTT; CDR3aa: CASSLQGMSNQPQHF
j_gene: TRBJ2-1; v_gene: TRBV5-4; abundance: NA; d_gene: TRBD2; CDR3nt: TGTGCGGTTCAGCGTGAGCGGGACTCCTACAATGAGCAGTTCTTC; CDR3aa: CAVQRERDSYNEQFF
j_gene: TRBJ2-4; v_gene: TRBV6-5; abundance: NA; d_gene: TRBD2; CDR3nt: TGTGCCAGCAGTTCCCGGGCAGCGGGAAACAGTCAGTACTTC; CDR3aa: CASSSRAAGNSQYF
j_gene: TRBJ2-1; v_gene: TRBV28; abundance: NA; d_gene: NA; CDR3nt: TGTGCCAGCAGCCCCAGTTACAATGAGCAGTTCTTC; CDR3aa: CASSPSYNEQFF
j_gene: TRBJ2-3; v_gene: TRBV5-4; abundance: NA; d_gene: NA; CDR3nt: TGTGCCAGCAGCCTGTCAGGCGGGCCCGGCACAGATACGCAGTATTTT; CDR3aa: CASSLSGGPGTDTQYF
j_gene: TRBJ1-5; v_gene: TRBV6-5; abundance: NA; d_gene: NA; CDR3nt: TGTGCCAGCAGTTACTCGATGGCAGGCAATCAGCCCCAGCATTTT; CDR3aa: CASSYSMAGNQPQHF
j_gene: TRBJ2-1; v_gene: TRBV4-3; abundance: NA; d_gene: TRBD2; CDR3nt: TGCGCCAGCAGCCAAGCGGCACTAGCGGGAGGCTACAATGAGCAGTTCTTC; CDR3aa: CASSQAALAGGYNEQFF
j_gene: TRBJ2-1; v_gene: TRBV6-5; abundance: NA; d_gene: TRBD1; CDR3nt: TGTGCCAGCAGAACGGACAGGTTCGATGAGCAGTTCTTC; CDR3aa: CASRTDRFDEQFF
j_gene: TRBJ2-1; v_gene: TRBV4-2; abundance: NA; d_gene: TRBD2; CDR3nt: TGTGCCAGCAGCCAACTGGGCGGGAGAGGGGACAATGAGCAGTTCTTC; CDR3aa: CASSQLGGRGDNEQFF
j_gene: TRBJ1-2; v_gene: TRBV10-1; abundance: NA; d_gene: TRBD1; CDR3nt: TGCGCCAGCAGCTCCGGGACAGCAAGAGGCTACACCTTC; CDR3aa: CASSSGTARGYTF
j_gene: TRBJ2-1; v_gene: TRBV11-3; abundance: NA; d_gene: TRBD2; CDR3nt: TGTGCCAGCAGCCTATCAGGGACTAGCTACAATGAGCAGTTCTTC; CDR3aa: CASSLSGTSYNEQFF
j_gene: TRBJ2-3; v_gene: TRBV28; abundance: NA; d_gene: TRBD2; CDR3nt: TGTGCCAGCAGTCTATGGACTAGCGGGTACACAGATACGCAGTATTTT; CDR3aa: CASSLWTSGYTDTQYF